This is a list of T cell receptor beta chains from one sample in a study of blood T cell repertoires in COVID-19. The data were produced by immunoSEQ multiplex PCR, yet TCRdb's version contains in-frame clones alone and is incomplete. Of around 220,000 clones in the sample, under 90% were seen once. The specimen sequenced was peripheral blood. The receptors were gathered from a man between 45 and 60 years old with acute or convalescent COVID-19. CDR3s include the opening cysteine and the closing phenylalanine or tryptophan. D genes are given only for firm matches. Some rows have no size entry. The others give once, few or many, or a class for an expanded clone.

>TRBV7-9|TRBJ2-1|.|.
CASSLQGPYNEQFF
TGTGCCAGCAGCCTACAGGGTCCCTACAATGAGCAGTTCTTC
>TRBV7-9|TRBJ1-1|.|few
CACPESGTPNTEAFF
TGTGCCTGCCCGGAATCCGGGACACCCAACACTGAAGCTTTCTTT
>TRBV10-2|TRBJ2-5|TRBD2|.
CASSESLMTAGKTQYF
TGCGCCAGCAGTGAGTCGCTAATGACAGCGGGGAAGACCCAGTACTTC
>TRBV7-9|TRBJ1-5|TRBD1|.
CASSGDQGVRWGQPQHF
TGTGCCAGCAGTGGGGATCAGGGGGTAAGGTGGGGTCAGCCCCAGCATTTT
>TRBV5-4|TRBJ1-2|TRBD1|.
CASSPRDRGYGYTF
TGTGCCAGCAGCCCACGGGACAGGGGGTACGGCTACACCTTC
>TRBV6-2/TRBV6-3|TRBJ2-2|TRBD1|.
CASSPSRTGPNTGELFF
TGTGCCAGCAGTCCGAGTCGGACAGGGCCGAACACCGGGGAGCTGTTTTTT
>TRBV5-8|TRBJ1-4|.|.
CASSLGDLINEKLFF
TGTGCCAGCAGCTTAGGAGACCTAATTAATGAAAAACTGTTTTTT
>TRBV5-1|TRBJ2-3|TRBD1|.
CASSSATGASTDTQYF
TGCGCCAGCAGCTCGGCGACAGGGGCTAGCACAGATACGCAGTATTTT
>TRBV6-1|TRBJ2-7|.|.
CASSDPGYRYEQYF
TGTGCCAGCAGTGACCCGGGCTACAGGTACGAGCAGTACTTC
>TRBV5-1|TRBJ2-1|TRBD2|.
CASSSGSGGGSYNEQFF
TGCGCCAGCAGCTCTGGGAGCGGGGGTGGGTCCTACAATGAGCAGTTCTTC
>TRBV19|TRBJ1-5|TRBD1|.
CASKVRDSGNQPQHF
TGTGCCAGTAAGGTTAGGGACAGTGGCAATCAGCCCCAGCATTTT
>TRBV5-1|TRBJ1-4|TRBD1|.
CASSLGQGGEKLFF
TGCGCCAGCAGCTTGGGACAGGGCGGCGAAAAACTGTTTTTT
>TRBV7-2|TRBJ1-1|.|.
CASSPNGGRNTEAFF
TGTGCCAGCAGCCCGAATGGGGGGAGGAACACTGAAGCTTTCTTT
>TRBV7-9|TRBJ1-1|.|.
CASSHKDREAFF
TGTGCCAGCAGTCACAAGGACCGGGAGGCTTTCTTT
>TRBV5-6|TRBJ1-1|.|.
CASSAQTTGNTEAFF
TGTGCCAGCAGCGCGCAAACGACAGGGAACACTGAAGCTTTCTTT
>TRBV5-1|TRBJ1-2|.|.
CASSPAGALNYGYTF
TGCGCCAGCAGCCCGGCAGGGGCTCTTAACTATGGCTACACCTTC
>TRBV5-4|TRBJ2-2|.|.
CASSPPGQTANTGELFF
TGTGCCAGCAGCCCTCCCGGACAGACAGCGAACACCGGGGAGCTGTTTTTT
>TRBV6-5|TRBJ2-1|.|.
CASRLLAAYNEQFF
TGTGCCAGCAGGCTACTAGCTGCCTACAATGAGCAGTTCTTC
>TRBV5-1|TRBJ1-1|.|.
CASSLSGIGLNTEAFF
TGCGCCAGCAGCTTGTCGGGAATCGGATTGAACACTGAAGCTTTCTTT